The entry that follows covers one T cell receptor beta chain sequence. Germline V gives CDR1 SGDLS, CDR2 YYNGEE. This CDR3 contains 15 residues. This sample is part of a study of CXCR3-negative and CXCR3-positive naive CD8 T cells. Libraries were UMI-labeled 5' RACE TRB cDNA. TCRdb re-called the 5' RACE reads and gives one entry per CDR3 protein, without DNA. There are 100,000 to 150,000 distinct CDR3 sequences in the sample, with roughly 0.31% held by the top ten. The source of this sequence is a human donor in good health. Some clones in this sample may be carry-over from other donors' samples. The chain links TRBV9 to TRBJ2-7; the D call from TCRdb, TRBD1, cannot be confirmed without DNA. The sample taken for sequencing was naive CXCR3- CD8+ T cells from blood. As to subset: CD45RO-CCR7+CD27+CD95- naive CD8+ T cells lacking CXCR3 (TNR3-). Here the CDR3 reads CASSVPPGQHYEQYF. The variable domain in full, completed from reference TRBV9 and TRBJ2-7, reads DSGVTQTPKHLITATGQRVTLRCSPRSGDLSVYWYQQSLDQGLQFLIQYYNGEERAKGNILERFSAQQFPDLHSELNLSSLELGDSALYFCASSVPPGQHYEQYFGPGTRLTVT.